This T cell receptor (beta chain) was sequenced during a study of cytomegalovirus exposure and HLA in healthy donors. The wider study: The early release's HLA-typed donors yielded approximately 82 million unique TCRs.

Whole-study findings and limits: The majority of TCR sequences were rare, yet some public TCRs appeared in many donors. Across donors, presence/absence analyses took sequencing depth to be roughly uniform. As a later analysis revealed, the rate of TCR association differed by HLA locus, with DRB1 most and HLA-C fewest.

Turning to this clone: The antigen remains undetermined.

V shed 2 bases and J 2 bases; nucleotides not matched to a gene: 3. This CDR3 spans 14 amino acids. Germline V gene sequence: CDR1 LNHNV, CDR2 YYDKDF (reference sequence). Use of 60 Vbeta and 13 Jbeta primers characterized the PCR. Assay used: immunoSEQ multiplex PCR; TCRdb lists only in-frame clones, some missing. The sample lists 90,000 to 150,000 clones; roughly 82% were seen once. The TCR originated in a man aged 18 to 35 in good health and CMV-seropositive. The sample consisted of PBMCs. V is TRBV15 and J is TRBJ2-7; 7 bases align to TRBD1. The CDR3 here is CATSRPGQTYEQYF. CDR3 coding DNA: TGTGCCACCAGCAGACCGGGACAGACCTACGAGCAGTACTTC.